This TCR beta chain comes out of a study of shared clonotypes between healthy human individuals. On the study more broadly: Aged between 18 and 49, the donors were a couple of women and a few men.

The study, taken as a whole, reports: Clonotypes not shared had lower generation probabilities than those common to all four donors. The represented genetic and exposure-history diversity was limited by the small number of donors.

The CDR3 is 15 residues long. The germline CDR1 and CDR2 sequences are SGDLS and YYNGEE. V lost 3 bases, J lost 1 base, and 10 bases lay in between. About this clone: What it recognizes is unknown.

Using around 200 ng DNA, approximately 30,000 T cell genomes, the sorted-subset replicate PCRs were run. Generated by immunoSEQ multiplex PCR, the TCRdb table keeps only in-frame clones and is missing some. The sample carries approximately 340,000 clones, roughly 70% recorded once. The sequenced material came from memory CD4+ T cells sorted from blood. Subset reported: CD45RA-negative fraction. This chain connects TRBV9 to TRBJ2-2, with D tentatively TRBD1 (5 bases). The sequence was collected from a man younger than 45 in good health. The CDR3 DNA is TGTGCCAGCAGCGGAAGGACACTGAACACCGGGGAGCTGTTTTTT. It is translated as CASSGRTLNTGELFF.